This T cell receptor (beta chain) was found in a study of glioma-infiltrating T cells. Study-wide results and caveats: Tissue-blood divergence was below expectation in non-neoplastic patients, above in gliomas.

Using RNA template, CDR3s of TCR alpha and beta were amplified with iRepertoire arm-PCR. TCRdb reprocessed the multiplex PCR reads via MiXCR and lists one record per CDR3 protein. The repertoire holds 35,000 to 45,000 distinct CDR3 sequences, with about 22% as singletons. At least ten counts were recorded for this clonotype. Its matching antigen is unknown. This clonotype was obtained from a human donor with low-grade glioma or glioblastoma, undergoing nonglioma brain surgery, or in good health (not recorded which). The sequencing sample was made of glioma tissue, nonneoplastic brain tissue, or PBMCs (not recorded which).

The CDR3 sequence: CSAAGSVGGNTIYF. The CDR3 DNA follows: TGCAGTGCTGCGGGCAGTGTCGGTGGAAACACCATATATTTT. The V gene is TRBV20-1, the J gene TRBJ1-3; D call uncertain. CDR3 size: 14 residues. Trimming shortened V by 5 bases and J by 3 bases, and 14 bases separated the two germline ends. Germline CDR1 and CDR2: DFQATT and SNEGSKA (reference sequence).